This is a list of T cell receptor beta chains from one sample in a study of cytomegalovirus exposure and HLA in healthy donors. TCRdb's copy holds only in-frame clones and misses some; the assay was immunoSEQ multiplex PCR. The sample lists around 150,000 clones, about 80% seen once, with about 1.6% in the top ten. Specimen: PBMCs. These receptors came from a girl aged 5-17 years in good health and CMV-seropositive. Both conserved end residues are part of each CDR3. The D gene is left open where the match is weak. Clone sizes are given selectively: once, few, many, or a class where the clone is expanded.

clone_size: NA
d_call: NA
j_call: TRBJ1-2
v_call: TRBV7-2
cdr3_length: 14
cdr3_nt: TGTGCCAGCAGCTTAGAGTCAGGGAACTATGGCTACACCTTC
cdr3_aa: CASSLESGNYGYTF

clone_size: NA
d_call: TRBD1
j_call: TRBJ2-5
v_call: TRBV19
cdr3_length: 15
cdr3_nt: TGTGCCAGTAGTATAGTACAGGGGGCAGGAGAGACCCAGTACTTC
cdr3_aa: CASSIVQGAGETQYF

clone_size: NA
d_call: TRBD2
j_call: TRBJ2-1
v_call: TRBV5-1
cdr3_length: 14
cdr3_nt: TGCGCCAGCAGCGGGGCGGGAGGGTACAATGAGCAGTTCTTC
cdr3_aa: CASSGAGGYNEQFF

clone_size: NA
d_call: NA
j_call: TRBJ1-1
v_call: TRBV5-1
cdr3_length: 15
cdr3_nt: TGCGCCAGCAGCTTGGAAGACAGTCTGAACACTGAAGCTTTCTTT
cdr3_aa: CASSLEDSLNTEAFF

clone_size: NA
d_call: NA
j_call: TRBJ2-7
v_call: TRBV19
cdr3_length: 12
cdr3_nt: TGTGCCAGTAGTATGGGGCCCCACGAGCAGTACTTC
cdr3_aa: CASSMGPHEQYF

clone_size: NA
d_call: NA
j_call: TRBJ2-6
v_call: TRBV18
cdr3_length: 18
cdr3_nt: TGTGCCAGCTCACCAGGAAACGGGGAGCTATCTGGGGCCAACGTCCTGACTTTC
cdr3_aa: CASSPGNGELSGANVLTF

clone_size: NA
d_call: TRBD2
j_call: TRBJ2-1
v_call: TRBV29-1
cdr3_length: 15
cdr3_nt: TGCAGCGTTGGGGGGGGACTAGCGTATAGGGATGAGCAGTTCTTC
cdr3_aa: CSVGGGLAYRDEQFF

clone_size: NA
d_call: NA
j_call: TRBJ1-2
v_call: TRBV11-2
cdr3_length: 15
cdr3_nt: TGTGCCAGCAGCTTAGGGGGCAGCGTTAACTATGGCTACACCTTC
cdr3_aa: CASSLGGSVNYGYTF

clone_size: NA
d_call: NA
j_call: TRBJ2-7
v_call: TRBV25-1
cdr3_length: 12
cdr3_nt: TGTGCCAGCAGTCCTAGAACCTACGAGCAGTACTTC
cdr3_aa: CASSPRTYEQYF

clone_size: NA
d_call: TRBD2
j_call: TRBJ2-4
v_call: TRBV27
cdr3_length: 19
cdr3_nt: TGTGCCAGCAGTTCTTTTCGACTAGCGGGATCCAACACCAAAAACATTCAGTACTTC
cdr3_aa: CASSSFRLAGSNTKNIQYF

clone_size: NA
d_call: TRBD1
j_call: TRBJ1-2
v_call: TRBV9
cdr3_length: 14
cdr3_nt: TGTGCCAGCAGCGCGGACAGGGGGGGCTATGGCTACACCTTC
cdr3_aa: CASSADRGGYGYTF

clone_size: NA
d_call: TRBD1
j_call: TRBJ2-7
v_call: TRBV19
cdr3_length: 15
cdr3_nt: TGTGCCAGTAGTGTGGACAGGGGGCCTCTTCGGGAGCAGTACTTC
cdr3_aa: CASSVDRGPLREQYF

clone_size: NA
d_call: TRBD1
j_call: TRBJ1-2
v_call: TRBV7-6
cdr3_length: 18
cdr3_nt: TGTGCCAGCAGCCTAAGCGGGGAAACAGGGGGCTGGTTGGACGGCTACACCTTC
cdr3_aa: CASSLSGETGGWLDGYTF

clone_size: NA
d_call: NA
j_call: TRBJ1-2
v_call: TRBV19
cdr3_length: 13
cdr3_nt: TGTGCCAGTAGTATCCCCGGGGGGGATGGCTACACCTTC
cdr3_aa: CASSIPGGDGYTF

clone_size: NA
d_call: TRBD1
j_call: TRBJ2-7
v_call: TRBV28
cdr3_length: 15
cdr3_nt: TGTGCCAGCAGTTTAGTCTCAGGGGGCTTATACGAGCAGTACTTC
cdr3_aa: CASSLVSGGLYEQYF

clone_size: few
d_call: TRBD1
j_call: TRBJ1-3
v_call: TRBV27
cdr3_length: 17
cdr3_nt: TGTGCCAGCAGTTTCCGGACAGGGGGCCAGGAGGTAAACACCATATATTTT
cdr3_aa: CASSFRTGGQEVNTIYF

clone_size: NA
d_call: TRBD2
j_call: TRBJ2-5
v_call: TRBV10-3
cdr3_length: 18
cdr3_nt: TGTGCCATCAGTATTGGGGGTTTAAGCGGGGGTATGGGAGAGACCCAGTACTTC
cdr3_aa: CAISIGGLSGGMGETQYF

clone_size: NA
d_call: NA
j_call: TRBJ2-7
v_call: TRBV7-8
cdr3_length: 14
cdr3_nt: TGTGCCAGCAGCCAGGGGCCGGGCCCCTACGAGCAGTACTTC
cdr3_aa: CASSQGPGPYEQYF

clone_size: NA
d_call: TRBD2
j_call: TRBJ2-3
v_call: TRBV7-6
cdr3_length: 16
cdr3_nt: TGTGCCAGCAGCTTAGGACTAGCGGGCTCCGTTTATACGCAGTATTTT
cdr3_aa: CASSLGLAGSVYTQYF

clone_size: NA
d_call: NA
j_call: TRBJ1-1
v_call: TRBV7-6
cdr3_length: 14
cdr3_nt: TGTGCCAGCAGCAGACCGGGACAGAACACTGAAGCTTTCTTT
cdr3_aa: CASSRPGQNTEAFF

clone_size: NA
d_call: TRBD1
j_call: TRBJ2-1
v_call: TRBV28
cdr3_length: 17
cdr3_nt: TGTGCCAGCAGTTACTCGCTATCAGGGGGCACCTACAATGAGCAGTTCTTC
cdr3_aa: CASSYSLSGGTYNEQFF

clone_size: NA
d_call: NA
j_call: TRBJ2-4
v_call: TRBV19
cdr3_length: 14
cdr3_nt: TGTGCCAGTAGTCGGCAGGGGTCGAGGAACATTCAGTACTTC
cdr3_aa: CASSRQGSRNIQYF

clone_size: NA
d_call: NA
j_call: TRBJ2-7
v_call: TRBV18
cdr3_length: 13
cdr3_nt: TGTGCCAGCTCACCATCGGGGGCCTACGAGCAGTACTTC
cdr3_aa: CASSPSGAYEQYF

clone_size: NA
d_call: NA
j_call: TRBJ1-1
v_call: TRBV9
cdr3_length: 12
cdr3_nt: TGTGCCAGCAGCGGAGGGAACGGTGAAGCTTTCTTT
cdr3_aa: CASSGGNGEAFF

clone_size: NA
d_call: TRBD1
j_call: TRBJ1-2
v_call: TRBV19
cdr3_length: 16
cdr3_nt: TGTGCCAGTAGTAGTCGAATAAGGGGGCACAACTATGGCTACACCTTC
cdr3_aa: CASSSRIRGHNYGYTF

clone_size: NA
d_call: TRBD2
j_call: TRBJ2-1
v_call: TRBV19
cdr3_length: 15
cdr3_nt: TGTGCCAGTAGTACAACCGGGACTAGTATGGGTGAGCAGTTCTTC
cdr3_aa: CASSTTGTSMGEQFF

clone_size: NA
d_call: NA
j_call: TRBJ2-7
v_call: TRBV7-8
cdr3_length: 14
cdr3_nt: TGTGCCAGCACCCCAGCGAGATCCTCCTACGAGCAGTACTTC
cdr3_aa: CASTPARSSYEQYF

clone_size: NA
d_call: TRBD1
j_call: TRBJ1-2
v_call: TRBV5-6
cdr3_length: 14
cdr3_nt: TGTGCCAGCACCAAGGGGGCGGTAAACTATGGCTACACCTTC
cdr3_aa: CASTKGAVNYGYTF

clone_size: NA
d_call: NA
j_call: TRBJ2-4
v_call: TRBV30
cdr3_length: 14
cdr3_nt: TGTGCCTGGCAGACAGGTTTTTACGGAAACATTCAGTACTTC
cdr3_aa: CAWQTGFYGNIQYF

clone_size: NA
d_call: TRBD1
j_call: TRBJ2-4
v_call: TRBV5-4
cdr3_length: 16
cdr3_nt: TGTGCCAGCAGCTCGGGACAGGGCAAACCCAAAAACATTCAGTACTTC
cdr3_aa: CASSSGQGKPKNIQYF

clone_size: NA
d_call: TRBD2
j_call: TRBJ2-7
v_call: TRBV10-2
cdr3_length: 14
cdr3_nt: TGCGCCAGCACGGGACTAGCGGGAACCTACGAGCAGTACTTC
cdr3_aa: CASTGLAGTYEQYF